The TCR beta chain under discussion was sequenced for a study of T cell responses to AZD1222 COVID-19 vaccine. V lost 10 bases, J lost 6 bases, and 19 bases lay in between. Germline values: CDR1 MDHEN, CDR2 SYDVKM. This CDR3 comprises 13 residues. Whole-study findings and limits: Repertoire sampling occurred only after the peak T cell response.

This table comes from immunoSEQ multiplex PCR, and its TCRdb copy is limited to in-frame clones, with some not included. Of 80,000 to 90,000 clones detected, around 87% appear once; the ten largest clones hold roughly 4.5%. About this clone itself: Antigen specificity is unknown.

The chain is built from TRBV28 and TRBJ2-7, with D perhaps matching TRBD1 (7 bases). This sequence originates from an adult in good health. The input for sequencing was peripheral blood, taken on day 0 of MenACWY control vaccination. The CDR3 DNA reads TGTGCCACCCTACGGCCAGGGGGGTTCGAGCAGTACTTC. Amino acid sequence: CATLRPGGFEQYF.